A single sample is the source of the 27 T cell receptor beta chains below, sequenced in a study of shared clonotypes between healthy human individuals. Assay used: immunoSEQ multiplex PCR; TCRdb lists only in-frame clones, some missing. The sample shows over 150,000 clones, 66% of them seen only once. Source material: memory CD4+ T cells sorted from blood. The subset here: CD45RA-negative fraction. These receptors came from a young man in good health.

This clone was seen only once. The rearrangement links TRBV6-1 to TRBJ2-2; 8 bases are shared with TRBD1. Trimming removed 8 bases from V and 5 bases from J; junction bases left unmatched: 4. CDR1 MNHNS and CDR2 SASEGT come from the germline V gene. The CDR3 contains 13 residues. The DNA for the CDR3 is TGTGCCAGCGGACAGGGCTATACCGGGGAGCTGTTTTTT. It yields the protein CASGQGYTGELFF.

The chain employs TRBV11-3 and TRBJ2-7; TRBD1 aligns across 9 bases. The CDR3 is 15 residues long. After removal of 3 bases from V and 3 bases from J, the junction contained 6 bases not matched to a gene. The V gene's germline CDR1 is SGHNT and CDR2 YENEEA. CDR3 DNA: TGTGCCAGCAGCTTGGGACAGGGAGGGTACTACGAGCAGTACTTC. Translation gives CASSLGQGGYYEQYF.

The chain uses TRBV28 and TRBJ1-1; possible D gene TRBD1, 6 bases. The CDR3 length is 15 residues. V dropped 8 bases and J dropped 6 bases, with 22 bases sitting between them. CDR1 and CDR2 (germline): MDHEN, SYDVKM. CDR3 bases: TGTGCCAGCGCTGACCCCCCGACAGGCGCGGCTGAAGCTTTCTTT. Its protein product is CASADPPTGAAEAFF.

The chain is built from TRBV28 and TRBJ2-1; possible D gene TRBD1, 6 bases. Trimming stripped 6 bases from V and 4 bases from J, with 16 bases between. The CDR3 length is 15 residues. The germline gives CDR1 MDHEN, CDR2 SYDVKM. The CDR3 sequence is CASRADRTSYNEQFF. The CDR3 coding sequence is TGTGCCAGCAGGGCAGACAGGACCTCATACAATGAGCAGTTCTTC.

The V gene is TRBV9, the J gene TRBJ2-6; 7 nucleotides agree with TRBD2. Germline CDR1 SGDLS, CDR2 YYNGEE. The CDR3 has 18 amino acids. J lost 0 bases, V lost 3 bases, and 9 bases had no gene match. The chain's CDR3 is CASSAGGGRTSGANVLTF. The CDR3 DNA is TGTGCCAGCAGCGCGGGCGGGGGACGGACCTCTGGGGCCAACGTCCTGACTTTC. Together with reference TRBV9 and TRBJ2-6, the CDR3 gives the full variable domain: DSGVTQTPKHLITATGQRVTLRCSPRSGDLSVYWYQQSLDQGLQFLIQYYNGEERAKGNILERFSAQQFPDLHSELNLSSLELGDSALYFCASSAGGGRTSGANVLTFGAGSRLTVL.

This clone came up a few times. The CDR3 reads CASSLRGGSSYEQYF. The DNA for the CDR3 is TGTGCCAGCAGCTTACGAGGGGGAAGCTCCTACGAGCAGTACTTC. This chain links TRBV11-3 with TRBJ2-7, with D maybe TRBD1 (6 bases). The germline gives CDR1 SGHNT, CDR2 YENEEA. This CDR3 is built from 15 residues. The V and J ends lost 2 bases and 0 bases respectively, with 11 bases between them.

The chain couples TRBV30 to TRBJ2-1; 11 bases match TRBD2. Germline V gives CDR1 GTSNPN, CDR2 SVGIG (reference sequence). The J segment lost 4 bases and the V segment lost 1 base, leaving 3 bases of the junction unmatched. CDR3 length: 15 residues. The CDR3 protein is CAWSAGLAVYNEQFF. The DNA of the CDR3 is TGTGCCTGGAGTGCGGGACTAGCGGTATACAATGAGCAGTTCTTC.

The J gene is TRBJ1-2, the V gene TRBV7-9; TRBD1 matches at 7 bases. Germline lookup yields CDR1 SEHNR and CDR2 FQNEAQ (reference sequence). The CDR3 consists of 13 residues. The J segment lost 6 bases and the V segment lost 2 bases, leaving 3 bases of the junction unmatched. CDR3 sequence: CASSLRQGDGYTF. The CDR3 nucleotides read TGTGCCAGCAGCTTAAGACAGGGTGATGGCTACACCTTC.

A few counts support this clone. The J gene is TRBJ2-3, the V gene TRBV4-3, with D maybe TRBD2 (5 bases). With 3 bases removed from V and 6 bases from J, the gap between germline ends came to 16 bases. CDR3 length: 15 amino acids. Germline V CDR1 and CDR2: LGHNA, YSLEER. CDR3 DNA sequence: TGCGCCAGCAGCCAGGCACCTGGAAGGAGGGATACGCAGTATTTT. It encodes CASSQAPGRRDTQYF.

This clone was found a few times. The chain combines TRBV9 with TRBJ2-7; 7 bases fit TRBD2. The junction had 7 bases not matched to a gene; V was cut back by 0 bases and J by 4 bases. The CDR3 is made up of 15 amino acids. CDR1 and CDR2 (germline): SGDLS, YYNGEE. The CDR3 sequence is CASSVGAGARYEQYF. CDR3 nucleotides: TGTGCCAGCAGCGTAGGCGCGGGAGCTAGATACGAGCAGTACTTC.

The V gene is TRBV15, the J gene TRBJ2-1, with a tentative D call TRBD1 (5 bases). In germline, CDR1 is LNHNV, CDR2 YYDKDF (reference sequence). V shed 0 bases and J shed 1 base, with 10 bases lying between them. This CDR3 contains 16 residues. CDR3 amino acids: CATSREYRRSYNEQFF. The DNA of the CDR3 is TGTGCCACCAGCAGAGAATACAGGCGTTCCTACAATGAGCAGTTCTTC.

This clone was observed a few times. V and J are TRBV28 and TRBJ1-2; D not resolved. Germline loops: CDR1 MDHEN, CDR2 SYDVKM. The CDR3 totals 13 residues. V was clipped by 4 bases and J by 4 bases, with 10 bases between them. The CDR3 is CASSSGIPYGYTF. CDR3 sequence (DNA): TGTGCCAGCAGTTCTGGGATCCCCTATGGCTACACCTTC.

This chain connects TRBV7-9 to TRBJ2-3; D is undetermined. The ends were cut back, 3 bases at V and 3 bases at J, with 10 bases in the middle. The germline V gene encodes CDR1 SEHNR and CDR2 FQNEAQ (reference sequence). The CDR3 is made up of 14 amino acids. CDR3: CASSFAGFTDTQYF. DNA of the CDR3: TGTGCCAGCAGCTTCGCCGGGTTTACAGATACGCAGTATTTT.

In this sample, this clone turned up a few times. CDR3 loop: CASSSQGNTGELFF. For the CDR3, the DNA is TGTGCCAGCTCATCGCAAGGGAACACCGGGGAGCTGTTTTTT. The rearrangement joins TRBV18 to TRBJ2-2; D gene uncertain. Trimming stripped 5 bases from V and 1 base from J, with 8 bases between. Looked up from germline, CDR1 is KGHSH and CDR2 is LQKENI. CDR3 length: 14 residues.

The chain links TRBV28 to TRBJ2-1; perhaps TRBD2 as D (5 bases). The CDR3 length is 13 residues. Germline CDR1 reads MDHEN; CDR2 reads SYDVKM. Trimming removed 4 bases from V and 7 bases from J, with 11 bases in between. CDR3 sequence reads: CASSSSDWNEQFF. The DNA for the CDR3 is TGTGCCAGCAGTTCCTCGGACTGGAATGAGCAGTTCTTC. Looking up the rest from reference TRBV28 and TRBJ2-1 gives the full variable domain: DVKVTQSSRYLVKRTGEKVFLECVQDMDHENMFWYRQDPGLGLRLIYFSYDVKMKEKGDIPEGYSVSREKKERFSLILESASTNQTSMYLCASSSSDWNEQFFGPGTRLTVL.

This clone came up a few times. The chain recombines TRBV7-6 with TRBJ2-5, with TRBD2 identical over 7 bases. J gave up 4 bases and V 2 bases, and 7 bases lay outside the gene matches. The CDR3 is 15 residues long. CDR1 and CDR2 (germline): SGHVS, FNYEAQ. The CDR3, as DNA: TGTGCCAGCAGCTTATTCCAGGGAGGGTCAGAGACCCAGTACTTC. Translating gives CASSLFQGGSETQYF.

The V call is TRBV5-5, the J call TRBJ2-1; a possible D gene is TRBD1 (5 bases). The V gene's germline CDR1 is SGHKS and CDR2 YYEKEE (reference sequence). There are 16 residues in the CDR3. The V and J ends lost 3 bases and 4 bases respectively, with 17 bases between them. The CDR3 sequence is CASSWQGLGSYNEQFF. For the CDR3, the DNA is TGTGCCAGCAGCTGGCAGGGCTTGGGCAGTTACAATGAGCAGTTCTTC. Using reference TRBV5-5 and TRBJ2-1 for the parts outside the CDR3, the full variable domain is DAGVTQSPTHLIKTRGQQVTLRCSPISGHKSVSWYQQVLGQGPQFIFQYYEKEERGRGNFPDRFSARQFPNYSSELNVNALLLGDSALYLCASSWQGLGSYNEQFFGPGTRLTVL.

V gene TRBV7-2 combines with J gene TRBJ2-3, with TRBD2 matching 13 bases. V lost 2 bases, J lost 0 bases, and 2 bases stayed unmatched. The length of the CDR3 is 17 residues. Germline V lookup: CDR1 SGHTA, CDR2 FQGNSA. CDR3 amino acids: CASSLRGLAGSTDTQYF. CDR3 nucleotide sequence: TGTGCCAGCAGCTTAAGGGGACTAGCGGGAAGCACAGATACGCAGTATTTT.

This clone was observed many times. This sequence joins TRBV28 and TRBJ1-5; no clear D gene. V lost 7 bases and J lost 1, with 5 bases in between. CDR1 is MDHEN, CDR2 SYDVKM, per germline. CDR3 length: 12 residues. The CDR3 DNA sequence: TGTGCCAGCAACAGAAGCAATCAGCCCCAGCATTTT. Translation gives CASNRSNQPQHF. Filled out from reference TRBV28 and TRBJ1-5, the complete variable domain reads DVKVTQSSRYLVKRTGEKVFLECVQDMDHENMFWYRQDPGLGLRLIYFSYDVKMKEKGDIPEGYSVSREKKERFSLILESASTNQTSMYLCASNRSNQPQHFGDGTRLSIL.

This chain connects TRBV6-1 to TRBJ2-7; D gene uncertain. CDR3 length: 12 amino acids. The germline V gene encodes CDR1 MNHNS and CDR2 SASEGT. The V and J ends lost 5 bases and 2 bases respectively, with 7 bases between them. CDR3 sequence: CASSQIPYEQYF. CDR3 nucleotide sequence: TGTGCCAGCAGTCAAATTCCCTACGAGCAGTACTTC.

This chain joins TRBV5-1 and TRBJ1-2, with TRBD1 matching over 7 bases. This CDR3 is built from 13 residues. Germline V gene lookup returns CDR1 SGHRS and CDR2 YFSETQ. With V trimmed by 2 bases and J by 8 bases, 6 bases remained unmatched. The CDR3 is CASSLEGAGGYTF. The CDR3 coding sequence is TGCGCCAGCAGCTTAGAGGGGGCGGGAGGCTACACCTTC. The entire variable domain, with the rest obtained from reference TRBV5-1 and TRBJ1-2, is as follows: KAGVTQTPRYLIKTRGQQVTLSCSPISGHRSVSWYQQTPGQGLQFLFEYFSETQRNKGNFPGRFSGRQFSNSRSEMNVSTLELGDSALYLCASSLEGAGGYTFGSGTRLTVV.

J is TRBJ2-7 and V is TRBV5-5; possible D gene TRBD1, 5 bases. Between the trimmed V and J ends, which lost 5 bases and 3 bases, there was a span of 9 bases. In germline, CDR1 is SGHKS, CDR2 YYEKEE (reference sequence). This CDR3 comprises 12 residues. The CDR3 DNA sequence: TGTGCCAGCAGTGCAGGGTTCTACGAGCAGTACTTC. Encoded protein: CASSAGFYEQYF. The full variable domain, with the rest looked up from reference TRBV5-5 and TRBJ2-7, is DAGVTQSPTHLIKTRGQQVTLRCSPISGHKSVSWYQQVLGQGPQFIFQYYEKEERGRGNFPDRFSARQFPNYSSELNVNALLLGDSALYLCASSAGFYEQYFGPGTRLTVT.

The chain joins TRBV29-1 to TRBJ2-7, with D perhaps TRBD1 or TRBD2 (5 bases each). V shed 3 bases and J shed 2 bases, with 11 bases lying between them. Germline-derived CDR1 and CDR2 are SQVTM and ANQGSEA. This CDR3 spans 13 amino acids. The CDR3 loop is CSVDRDGAYEQYF. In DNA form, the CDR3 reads TGCAGCGTTGACCGGGACGGAGCCTACGAGCAGTACTTC.

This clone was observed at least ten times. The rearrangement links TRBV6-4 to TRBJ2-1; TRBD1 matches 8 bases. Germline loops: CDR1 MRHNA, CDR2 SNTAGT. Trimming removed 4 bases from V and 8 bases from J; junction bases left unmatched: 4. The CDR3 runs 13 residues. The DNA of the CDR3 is TGTGCCAGCAGTGTTGACAGGGGCGATGAGCAGTTCTTC. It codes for CASSVDRGDEQFF.

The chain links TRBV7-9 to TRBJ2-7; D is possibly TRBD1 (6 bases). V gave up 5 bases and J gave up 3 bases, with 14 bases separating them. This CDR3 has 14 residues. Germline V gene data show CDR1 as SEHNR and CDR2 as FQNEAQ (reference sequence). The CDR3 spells CASSPRTALYEQYF. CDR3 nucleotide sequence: TGTGCCAGCAGCCCCAGGACAGCCCTCTACGAGCAGTACTTC.

The CDR3 DNA sequence: TGTGCCAGCAGTTTGGTGCAGGGGTATGGCTACGAGCAGTACTTC. Its translation: CASSLVQGYGYEQYF. The rearrangement joins TRBV27 to TRBJ2-7; tentative D call: TRBD1 (6 bases). Trimming removed 3 bases at V and 3 bases at J, with 15 bases between. The CDR3 runs to 15 residues. Germline V gene lookup returns CDR1 MNHEY and CDR2 SMNVEV (reference sequence).

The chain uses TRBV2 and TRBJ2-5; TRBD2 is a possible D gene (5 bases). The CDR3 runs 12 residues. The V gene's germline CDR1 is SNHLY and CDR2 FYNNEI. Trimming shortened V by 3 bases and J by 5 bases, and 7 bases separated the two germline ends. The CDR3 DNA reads TGTGCCAGCAGTGAGGGCGGGGAGACCCAGTACTTC. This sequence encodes CASSEGGETQYF.